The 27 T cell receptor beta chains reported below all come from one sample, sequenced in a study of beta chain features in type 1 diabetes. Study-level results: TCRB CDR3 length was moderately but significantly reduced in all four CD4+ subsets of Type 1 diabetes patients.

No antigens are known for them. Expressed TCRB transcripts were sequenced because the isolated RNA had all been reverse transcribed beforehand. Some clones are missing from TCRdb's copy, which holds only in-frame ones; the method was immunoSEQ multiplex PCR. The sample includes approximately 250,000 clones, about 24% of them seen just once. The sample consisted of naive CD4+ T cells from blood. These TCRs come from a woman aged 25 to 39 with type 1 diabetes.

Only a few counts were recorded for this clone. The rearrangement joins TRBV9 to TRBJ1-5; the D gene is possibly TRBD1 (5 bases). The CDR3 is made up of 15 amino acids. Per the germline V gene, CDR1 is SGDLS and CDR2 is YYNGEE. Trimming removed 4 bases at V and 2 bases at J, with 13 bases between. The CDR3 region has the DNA TGTGCCAGCAGCCCAAGGGACTTCGGCAATCAGCCCCAGCATTTT. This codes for CASSPRDFGNQPQHF.

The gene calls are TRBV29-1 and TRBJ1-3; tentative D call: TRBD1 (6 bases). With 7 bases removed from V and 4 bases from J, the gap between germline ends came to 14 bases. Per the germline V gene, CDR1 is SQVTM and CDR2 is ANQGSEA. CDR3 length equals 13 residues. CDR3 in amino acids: CSASTGLGNTIYF. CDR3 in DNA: TGCAGCGCCTCCACAGGGCTCGGAAACACCATATATTTT.

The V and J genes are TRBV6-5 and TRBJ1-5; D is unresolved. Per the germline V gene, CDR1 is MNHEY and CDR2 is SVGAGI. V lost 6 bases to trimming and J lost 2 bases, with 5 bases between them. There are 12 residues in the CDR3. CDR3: CASREGNQPQHF. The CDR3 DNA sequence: TGTGCCAGCAGGGAGGGCAATCAGCCCCAGCATTTT.

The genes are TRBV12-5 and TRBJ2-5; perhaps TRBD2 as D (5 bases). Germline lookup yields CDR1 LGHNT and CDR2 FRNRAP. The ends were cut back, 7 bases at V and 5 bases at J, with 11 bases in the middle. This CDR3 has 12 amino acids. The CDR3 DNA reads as TGTGCTAGTGAGTCAAGAGGGGAGACCCAGTACTTC. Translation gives CASESRGETQYF.

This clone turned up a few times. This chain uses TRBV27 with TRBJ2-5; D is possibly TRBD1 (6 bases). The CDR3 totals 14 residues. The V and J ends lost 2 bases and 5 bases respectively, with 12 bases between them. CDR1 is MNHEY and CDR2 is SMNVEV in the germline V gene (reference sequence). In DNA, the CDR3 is TGTGCCAGCAGTTTAAGGGGGTATGGTGAGACCCAGTACTTC. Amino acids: CASSLRGYGETQYF.

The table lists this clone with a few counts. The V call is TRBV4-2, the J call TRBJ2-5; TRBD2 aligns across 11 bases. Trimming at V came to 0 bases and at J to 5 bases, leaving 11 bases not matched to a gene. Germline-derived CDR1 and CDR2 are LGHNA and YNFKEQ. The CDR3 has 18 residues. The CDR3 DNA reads TGTGCCAGCAGCCAAGACCATAAGCTAGCGGGAGGTTCGGAGACCCAGTACTTC. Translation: CASSQDHKLAGGSETQYF.

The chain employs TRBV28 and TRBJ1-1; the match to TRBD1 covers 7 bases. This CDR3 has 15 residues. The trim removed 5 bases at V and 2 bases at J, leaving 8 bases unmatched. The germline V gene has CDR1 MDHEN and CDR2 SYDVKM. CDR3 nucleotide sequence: TGTGCCAGCAGTCCCCCGGACAGGCCTAACACTGAAGCTTTCTTT. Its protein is CASSPPDRPNTEAFF.

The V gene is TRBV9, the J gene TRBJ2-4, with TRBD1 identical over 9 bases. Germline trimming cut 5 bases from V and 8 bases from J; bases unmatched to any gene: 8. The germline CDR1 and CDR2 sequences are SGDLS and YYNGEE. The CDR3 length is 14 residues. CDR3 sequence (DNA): TGTGCCAGCAGTACGACAGGGGGTCCCGACATTCAGTACTTC. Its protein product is CASSTTGGPDIQYF.

CDR3 residues: CASSLEFKWYNEQFF. CDR3 coding DNA: TGTGCCAGCAGTTTAGAGTTCAAATGGTACAATGAGCAGTTCTTC. This rearrangement joins TRBV28 to TRBJ2-1; D not resolved. V was shortened by 2 bases and J by 4 bases, with 12 bases between the two germline ends. CDR3 length equals 15 residues. Per the germline V gene, CDR1 is MDHEN and CDR2 is SYDVKM.

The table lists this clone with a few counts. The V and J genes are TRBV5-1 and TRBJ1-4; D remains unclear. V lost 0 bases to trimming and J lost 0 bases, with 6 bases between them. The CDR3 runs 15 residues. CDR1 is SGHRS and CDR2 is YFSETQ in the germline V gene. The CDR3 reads CASSLDGTTNEKLFF. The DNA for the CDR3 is TGCGCCAGCAGCTTGGACGGGACAACTAATGAAAAACTGTTTTTT.

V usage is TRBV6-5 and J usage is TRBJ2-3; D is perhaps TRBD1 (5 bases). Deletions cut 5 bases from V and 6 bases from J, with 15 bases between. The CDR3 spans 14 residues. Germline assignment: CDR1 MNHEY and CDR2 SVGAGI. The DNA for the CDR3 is TGTGCCAGCAGTAAAGGCAGGGTTCTGGATACGCAGTATTTT. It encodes CASSKGRVLDTQYF.

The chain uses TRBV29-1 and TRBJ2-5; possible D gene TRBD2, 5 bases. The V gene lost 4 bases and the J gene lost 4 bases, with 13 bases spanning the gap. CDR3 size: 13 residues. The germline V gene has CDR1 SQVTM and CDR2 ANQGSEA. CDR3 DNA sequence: TGCAGCGTTGGGACTTCCCAAGGAGAGACCCAGTACTTC. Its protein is CSVGTSQGETQYF.

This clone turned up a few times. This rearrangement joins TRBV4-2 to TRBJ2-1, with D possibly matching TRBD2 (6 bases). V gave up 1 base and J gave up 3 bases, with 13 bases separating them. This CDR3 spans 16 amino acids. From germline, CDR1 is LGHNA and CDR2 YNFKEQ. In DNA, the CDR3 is TGTGCCAGCAGCCAAGCGGGTAGCGGACTCTACAATGAGCAGTTCTTC. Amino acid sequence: CASSQAGSGLYNEQFF.

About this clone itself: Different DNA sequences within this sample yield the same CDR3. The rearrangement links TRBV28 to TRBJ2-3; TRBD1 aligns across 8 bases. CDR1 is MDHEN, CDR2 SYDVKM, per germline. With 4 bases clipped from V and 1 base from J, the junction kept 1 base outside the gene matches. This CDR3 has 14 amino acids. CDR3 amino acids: CASSSGQGTDTQYF. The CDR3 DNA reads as TGTGCCAGCAGTTCGGGACAGGGCACAGATACGCAGTATTTT.

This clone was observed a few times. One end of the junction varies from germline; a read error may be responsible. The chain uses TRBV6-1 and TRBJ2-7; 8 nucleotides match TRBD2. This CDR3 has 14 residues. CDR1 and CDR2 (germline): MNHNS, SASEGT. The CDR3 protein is CASGEAGVPYEQYF. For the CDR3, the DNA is TGTGCCAGCGGTGAAGCGGGAGTACCGTACGAGCAGTACTTC.

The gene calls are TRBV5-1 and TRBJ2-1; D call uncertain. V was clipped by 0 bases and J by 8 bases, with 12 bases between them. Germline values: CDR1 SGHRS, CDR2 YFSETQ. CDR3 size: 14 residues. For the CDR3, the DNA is TGCGCCAGCAGCTTGGCTGGCCCCCGGGATGAGCAGTTCTTC. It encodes CASSLAGPRDEQFF.

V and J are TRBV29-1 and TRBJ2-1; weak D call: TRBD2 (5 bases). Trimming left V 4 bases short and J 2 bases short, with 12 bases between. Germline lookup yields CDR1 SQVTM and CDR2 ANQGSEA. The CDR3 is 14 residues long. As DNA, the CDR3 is TGCAGCGTTGCTAGTCGGGAACCCTACAATGAGCAGTTCTTC. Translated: CSVASREPYNEQFF.

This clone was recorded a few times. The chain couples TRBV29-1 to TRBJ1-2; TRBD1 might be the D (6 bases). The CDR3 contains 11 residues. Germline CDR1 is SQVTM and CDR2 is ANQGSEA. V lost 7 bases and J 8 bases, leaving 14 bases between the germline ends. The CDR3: CSATGSRGYTF. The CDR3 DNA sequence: TGCAGCGCCACAGGGTCCCGGGGCTACACCTTC.

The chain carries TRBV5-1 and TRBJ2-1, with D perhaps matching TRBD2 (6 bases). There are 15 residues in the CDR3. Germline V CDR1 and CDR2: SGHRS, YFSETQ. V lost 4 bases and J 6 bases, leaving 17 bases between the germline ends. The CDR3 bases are TGCGCCAGCAGCACCCGGGACTCCACGGGCAATGAGCAGTTCTTC. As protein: CASSTRDSTGNEQFF.

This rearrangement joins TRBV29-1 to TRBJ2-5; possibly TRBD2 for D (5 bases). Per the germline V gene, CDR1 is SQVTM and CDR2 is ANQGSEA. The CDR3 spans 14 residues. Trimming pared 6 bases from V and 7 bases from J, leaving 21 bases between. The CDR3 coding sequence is TGCAGCGTGACCGAGGGCAGATCCTCACGGACCCAGTACTTC. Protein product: CSVTEGRSSRTQYF.

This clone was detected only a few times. CDR3 bases: TGTGCCACCACCATAGCGGGAGGTTCCCGACGGTACTTC. It encodes CATTIAGGSRRYF. The rearrangement joins TRBV19 to TRBJ2-7; 10 bases fit TRBD2. The CDR3 is 13 amino acids. Germline-derived CDR1 and CDR2 are LNHDA and SQIVND (reference sequence). The J segment lost 12 bases and the V segment lost 10 bases, leaving 15 bases of the junction unmatched. The full variable domain, with the rest looked up from reference TRBV19 and TRBJ2-7, is DGGITQSPKYLFRKEGQNVTLSCEQNLNHDAMYWYRQDPGQGLRLIYYSQIVNDFQKGDIAEGYSVSREKKESFPLTVTSAQKNPTAFYLCATTIAGGSRRYFGPGTRLTVT.

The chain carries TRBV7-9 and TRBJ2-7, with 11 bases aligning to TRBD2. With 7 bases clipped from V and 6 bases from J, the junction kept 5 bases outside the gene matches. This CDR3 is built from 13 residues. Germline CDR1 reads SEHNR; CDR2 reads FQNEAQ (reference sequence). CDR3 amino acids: CASKGLAEIEQYF. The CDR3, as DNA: TGTGCCAGCAAGGGACTAGCGGAGATCGAGCAGTACTTC. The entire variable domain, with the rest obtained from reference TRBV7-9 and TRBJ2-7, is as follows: DTGVSQNPRHKITKRGQNVTFRCDPISEHNRLYWYRQTLGQGPEFLTYFQNEAQLEKSRLLSDRFSAERPKGSFSTLEIQRTEQGDSAMYLCASKGLAEIEQYFGPGTRLTVT.

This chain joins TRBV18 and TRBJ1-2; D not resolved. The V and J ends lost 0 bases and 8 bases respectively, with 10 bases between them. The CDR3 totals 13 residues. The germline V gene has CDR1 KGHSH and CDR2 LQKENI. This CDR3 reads CASSPPGGIGYTF. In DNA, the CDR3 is TGTGCCAGCTCACCACCGGGCGGGATAGGCTACACCTTC. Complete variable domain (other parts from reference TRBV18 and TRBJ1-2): NAGVMQNPRHLVRRRGQEARLRCSPMKGHSHVYWYRQLPEEGLKFMVYLQKENIIDESGMPKERFSAEFPKEGPSILRIQQVVRGDSAAYFCASSPPGGIGYTFGSGTRLTVV.

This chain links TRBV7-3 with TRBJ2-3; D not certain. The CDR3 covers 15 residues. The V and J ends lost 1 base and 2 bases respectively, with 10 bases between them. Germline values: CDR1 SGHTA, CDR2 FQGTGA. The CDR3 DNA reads TGTGCCAGCAGCTTAAGTAGAACTGACACAGATACGCAGTATTTT. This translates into CASSLSRTDTDTQYF.

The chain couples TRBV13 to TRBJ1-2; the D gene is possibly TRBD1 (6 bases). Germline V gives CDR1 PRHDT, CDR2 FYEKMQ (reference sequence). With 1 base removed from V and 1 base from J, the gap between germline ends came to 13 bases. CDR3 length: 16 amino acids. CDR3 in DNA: TGTGCCAGCAGCTTAGTTCCCCTACAGGGTAACTATGGCTACACCTTC. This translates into CASSLVPLQGNYGYTF.

This CDR3 is CSVDTGPNQPQHF. In DNA, the CDR3 is TGCAGCGTTGATACAGGTCCAAATCAGCCCCAGCATTTT. This sequence joins TRBV29-1 and TRBJ1-5, with D possibly being TRBD1 (5 bases). CDR3 length: 13 amino acids. Deletions cut 3 bases from V and 4 bases from J, with 10 bases between. Germline CDR1 is SQVTM and CDR2 is ANQGSEA.

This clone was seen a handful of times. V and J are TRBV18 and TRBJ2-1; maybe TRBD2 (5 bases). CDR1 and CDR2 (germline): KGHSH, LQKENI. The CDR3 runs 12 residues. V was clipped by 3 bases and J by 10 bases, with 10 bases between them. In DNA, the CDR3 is TGTGCCAGCTCACCCGTAGGCGGGGAGCAGTTCTTC. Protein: CASSPVGGEQFF. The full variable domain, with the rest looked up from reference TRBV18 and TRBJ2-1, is NAGVMQNPRHLVRRRGQEARLRCSPMKGHSHVYWYRQLPEEGLKFMVYLQKENIIDESGMPKERFSAEFPKEGPSILRIQQVVRGDSAAYFCASSPVGGEQFFGPGTRLTVL.